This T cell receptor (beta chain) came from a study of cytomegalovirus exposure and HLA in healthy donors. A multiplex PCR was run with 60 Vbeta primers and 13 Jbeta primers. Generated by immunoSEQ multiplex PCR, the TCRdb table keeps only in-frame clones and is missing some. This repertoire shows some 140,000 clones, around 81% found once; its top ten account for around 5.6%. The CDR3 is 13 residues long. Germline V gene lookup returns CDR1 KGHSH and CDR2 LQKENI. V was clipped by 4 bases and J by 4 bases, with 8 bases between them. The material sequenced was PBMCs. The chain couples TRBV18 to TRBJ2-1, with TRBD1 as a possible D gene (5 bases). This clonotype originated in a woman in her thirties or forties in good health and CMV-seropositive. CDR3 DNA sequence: TGTGCCAGCTCACAACAGGTGTACAATGAGCAGTTCTTC. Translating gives CASSQQVYNEQFF.